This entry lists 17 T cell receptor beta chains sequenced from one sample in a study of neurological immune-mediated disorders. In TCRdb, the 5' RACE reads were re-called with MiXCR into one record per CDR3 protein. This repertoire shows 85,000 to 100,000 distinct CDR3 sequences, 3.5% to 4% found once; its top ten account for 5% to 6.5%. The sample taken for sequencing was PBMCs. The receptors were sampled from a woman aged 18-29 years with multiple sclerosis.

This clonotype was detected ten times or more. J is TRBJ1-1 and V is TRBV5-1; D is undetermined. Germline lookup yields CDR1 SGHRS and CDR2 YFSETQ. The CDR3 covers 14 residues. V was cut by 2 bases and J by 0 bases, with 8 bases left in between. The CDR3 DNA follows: TGCGCCAGCAGCTTTGAGGGTTTGAACACTGAAGCTTTCTTT. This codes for CASSFEGLNTEAFF.

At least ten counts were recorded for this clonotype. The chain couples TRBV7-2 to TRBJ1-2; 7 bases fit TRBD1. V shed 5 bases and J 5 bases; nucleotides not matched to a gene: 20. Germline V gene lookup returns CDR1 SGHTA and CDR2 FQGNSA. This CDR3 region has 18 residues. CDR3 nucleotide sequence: TGTGCCAGCAGCCCGAGATCAGCGGGACCAGGGACAGTTTATGGCTACACCTTC. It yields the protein CASSPRSAGPGTVYGYTF.

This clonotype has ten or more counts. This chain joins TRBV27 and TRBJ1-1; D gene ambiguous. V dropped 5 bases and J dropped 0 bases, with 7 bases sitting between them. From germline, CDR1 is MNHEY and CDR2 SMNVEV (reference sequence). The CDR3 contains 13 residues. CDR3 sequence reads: CASSLQMNTEAFF. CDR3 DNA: TGTGCCAGCAGTCTCCAAATGAACACTGAAGCTTTCTTT.

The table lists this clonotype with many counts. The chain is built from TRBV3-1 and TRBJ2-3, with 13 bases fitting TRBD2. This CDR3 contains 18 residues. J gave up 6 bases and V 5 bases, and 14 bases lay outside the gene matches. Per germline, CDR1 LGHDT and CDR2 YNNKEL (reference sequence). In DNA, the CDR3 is TGTGCCAGCAGCTCGTCACCCGGGACTAGCGGGGCGCGGGATACGCAGTATTTT. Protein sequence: CASSSSPGTSGARDTQYF.

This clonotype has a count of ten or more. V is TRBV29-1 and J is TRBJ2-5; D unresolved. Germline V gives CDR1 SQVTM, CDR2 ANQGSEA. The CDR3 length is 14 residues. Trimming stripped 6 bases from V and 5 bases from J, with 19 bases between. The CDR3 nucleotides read TGCAGCGTCGATCCCGAGTGGGCTGGGGAGACCCAGTACTTC. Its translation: CSVDPEWAGETQYF.

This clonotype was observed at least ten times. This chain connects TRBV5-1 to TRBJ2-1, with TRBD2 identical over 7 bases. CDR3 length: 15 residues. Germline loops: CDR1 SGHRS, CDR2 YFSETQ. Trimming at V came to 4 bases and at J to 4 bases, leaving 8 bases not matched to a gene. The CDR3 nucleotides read TGCGCCAGCAGCGAAAGAAGCGGGGCGTACAATGAGCAGTTCTTC. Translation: CASSERSGAYNEQFF.

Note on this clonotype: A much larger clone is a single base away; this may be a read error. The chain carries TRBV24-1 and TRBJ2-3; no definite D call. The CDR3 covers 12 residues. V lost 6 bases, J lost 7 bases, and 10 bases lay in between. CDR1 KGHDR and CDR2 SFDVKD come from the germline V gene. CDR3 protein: CATSKTGNTQYF. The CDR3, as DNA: TGTGCCACCAGTAAAACGGGCAATACGCAGTATTTT.

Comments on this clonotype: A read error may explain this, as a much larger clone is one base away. This chain's CDR3 is CSDLPGPGELFF. DNA of the CDR3: TGCAGTGACCTCCCGGGCCCCGGGGAGCTGTTTTTT. The V and J genes are TRBV20-1 and TRBJ2-2; D gene ambiguous. There are 12 residues in the CDR3. V shed 7 bases and J shed 6 bases, with 12 bases lying between them. Germline V CDR1 and CDR2: DFQATT, SNEGSKA (reference sequence).

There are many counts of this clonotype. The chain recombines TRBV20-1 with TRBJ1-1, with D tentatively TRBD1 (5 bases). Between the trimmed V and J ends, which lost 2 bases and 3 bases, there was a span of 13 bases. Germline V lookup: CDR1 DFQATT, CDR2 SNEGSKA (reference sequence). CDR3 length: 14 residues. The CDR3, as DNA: TGCAGTGCTAGACCCGGGGGAACTGACACTGAAGCTTTCTTT. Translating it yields CSARPGGTDTEAFF.

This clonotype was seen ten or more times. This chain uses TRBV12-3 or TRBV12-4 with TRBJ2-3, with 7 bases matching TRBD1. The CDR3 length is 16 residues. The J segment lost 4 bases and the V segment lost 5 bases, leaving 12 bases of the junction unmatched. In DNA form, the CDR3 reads TGTGCCAGCAGTCATAGCCGGACAGGTGGGGCAGATACGCAGTATTTT. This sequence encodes CASSHSRTGGADTQYF.

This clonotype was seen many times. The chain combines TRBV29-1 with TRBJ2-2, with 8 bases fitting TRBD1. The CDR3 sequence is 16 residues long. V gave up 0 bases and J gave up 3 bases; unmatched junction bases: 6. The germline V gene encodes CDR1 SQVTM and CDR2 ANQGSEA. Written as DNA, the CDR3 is TGCAGCGTTGAAGATAGTGACAGGGGTTACACCGGGGAGCTGTTTTTT. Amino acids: CSVEDSDRGYTGELFF.

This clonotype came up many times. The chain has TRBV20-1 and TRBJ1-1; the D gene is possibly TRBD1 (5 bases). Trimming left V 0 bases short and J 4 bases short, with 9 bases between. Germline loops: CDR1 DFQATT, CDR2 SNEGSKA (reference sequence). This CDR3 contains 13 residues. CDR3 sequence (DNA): TGCAGTGCTAGAGAGGACCAGGGCACTGAAGCTTTCTTT. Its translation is CSAREDQGTEAFF.

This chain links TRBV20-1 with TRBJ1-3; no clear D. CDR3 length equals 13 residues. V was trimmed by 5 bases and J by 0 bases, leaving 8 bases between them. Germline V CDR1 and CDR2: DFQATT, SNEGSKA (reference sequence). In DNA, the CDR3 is TGCAGTGCTCTCCGGATCTCTGGAAACACCATATATTTT. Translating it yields CSALRISGNTIYF.

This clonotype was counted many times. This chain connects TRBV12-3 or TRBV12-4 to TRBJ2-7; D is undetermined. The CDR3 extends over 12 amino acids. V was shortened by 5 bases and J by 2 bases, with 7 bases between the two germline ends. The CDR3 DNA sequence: TGTGCCAGCAGTCCCCATCCCTACGAGCAGTACTTC. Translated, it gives CASSPHPYEQYF.

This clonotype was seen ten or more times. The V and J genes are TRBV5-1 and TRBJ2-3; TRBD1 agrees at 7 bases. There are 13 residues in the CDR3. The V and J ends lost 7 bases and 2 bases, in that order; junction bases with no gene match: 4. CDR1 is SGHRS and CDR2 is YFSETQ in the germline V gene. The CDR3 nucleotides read TGCGCCAGCTCGGGACAGTTCACAGATACGCAGTATTTT. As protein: CASSGQFTDTQYF.

CDR3 nucleotide sequence: TGTGCCAGTCGGGGACTCTCTGGGGCCAACGTCCTGACTTTC. This encodes CASRGLSGANVLTF. The chain recombines TRBV19 with TRBJ2-6, with a possible D match to TRBD2 (6 bases). This CDR3 has 14 amino acids. Germline loops: CDR1 LNHDA, CDR2 SQIVND (reference sequence). Trimming left V 8 bases short and J 0 bases short, with 8 bases between. The full variable domain, its missing parts supplied by reference TRBV19 and TRBJ2-6, is DGGITQSPKYLFRKEGQNVTLSCEQNLNHDAMYWYRQDPGQGLRLIYYSQIVNDFQKGDIAEGYSVSREKKESFPLTVTSAQKNPTAFYLCASRGLSGANVLTFGAGSRLTVL.

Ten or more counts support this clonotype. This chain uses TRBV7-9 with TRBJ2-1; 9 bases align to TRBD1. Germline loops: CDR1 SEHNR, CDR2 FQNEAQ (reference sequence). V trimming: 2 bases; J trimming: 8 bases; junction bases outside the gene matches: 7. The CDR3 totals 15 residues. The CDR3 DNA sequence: TGTGCCAGCAGCTTAAGACAGGGGGGATCGGATGAGCAGTTCTTC. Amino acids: CASSLRQGGSDEQFF.